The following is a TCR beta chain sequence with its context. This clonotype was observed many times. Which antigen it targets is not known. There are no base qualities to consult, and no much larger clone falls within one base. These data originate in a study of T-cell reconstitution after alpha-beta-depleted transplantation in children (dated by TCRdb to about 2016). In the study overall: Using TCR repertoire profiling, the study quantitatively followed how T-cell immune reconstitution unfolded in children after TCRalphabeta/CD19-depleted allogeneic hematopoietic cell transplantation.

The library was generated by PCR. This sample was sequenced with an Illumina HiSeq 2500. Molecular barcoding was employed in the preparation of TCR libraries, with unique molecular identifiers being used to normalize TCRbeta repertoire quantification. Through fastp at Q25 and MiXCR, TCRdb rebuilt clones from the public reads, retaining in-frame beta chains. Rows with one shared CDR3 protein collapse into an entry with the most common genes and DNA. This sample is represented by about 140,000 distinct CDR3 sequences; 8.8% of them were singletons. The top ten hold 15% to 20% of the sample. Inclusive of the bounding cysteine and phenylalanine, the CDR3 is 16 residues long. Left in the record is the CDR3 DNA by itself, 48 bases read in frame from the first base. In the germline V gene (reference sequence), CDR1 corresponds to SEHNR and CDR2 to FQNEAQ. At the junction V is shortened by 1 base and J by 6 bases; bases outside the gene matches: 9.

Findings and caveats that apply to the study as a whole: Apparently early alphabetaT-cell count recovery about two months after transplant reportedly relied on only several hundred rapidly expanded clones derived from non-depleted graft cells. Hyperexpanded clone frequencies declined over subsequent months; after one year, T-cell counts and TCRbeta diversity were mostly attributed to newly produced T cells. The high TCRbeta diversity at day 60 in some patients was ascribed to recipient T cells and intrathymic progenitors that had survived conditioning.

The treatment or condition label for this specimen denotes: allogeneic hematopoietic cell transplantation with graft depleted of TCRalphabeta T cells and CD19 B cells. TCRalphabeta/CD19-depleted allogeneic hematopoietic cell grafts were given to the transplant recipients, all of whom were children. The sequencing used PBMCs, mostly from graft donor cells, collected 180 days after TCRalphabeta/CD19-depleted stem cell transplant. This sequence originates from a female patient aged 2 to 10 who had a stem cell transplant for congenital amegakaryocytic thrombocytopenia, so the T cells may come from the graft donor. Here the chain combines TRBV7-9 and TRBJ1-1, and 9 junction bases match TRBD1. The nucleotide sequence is TGTGCCAGCAGCTTAGAATTGGGACAGGGTATGCCTGAAGCTTTCTTT. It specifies CASSLELGQGMPEAFF.